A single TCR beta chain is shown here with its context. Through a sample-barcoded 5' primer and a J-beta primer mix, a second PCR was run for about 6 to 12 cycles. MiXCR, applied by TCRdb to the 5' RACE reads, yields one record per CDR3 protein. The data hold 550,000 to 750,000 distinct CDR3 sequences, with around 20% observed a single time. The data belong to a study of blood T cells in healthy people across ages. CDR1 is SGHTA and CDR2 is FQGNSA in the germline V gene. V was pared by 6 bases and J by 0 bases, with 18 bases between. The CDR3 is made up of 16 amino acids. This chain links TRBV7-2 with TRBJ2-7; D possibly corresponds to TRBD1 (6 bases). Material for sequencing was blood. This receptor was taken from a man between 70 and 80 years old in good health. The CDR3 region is CASSYLGHHSSYEQYF. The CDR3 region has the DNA TGTGCCAGCAGTTACCTGGGACATCATAGCTCCTACGAGCAGTACTTC.